Each of the 11 T cell receptor beta chains below was sequenced from the same sample in a study of blood T cells in healthy people across ages. With a J-beta primer mix and a sample-barcoded 5' primer, a second PCR ran about 6 to 11 cycles. TCRdb fed the 5' RACE reads into MiXCR, producing one record per CDR3 protein. The sample has 720,000 or so distinct CDR3 sequences; approximately 40% are singletons. The specimen sequenced was blood. The origin of the receptors is a man older than 75 in good health.

In its sample, this clonotype was seen a few times. The chain carries TRBV9 and TRBJ2-5, with a weak D call TRBD1 (5 bases). Germline CDR1 is SGDLS and CDR2 is YYNGEE. This CDR3 contains 16 residues. Trimming took off 2 bases at V and 1 base at J, with 15 bases between the two ends. CDR3 sequence reads: CASSVTPDSPQETQYF. The CDR3 DNA reads TGTGCCAGCAGCGTCACACCCGACAGCCCCCAAGAGACCCAGTACTTC.

This clonotype was counted many times. The chain uses TRBV9 and TRBJ1-1, with a tentative D call TRBD1 (6 bases). The germline V gene has CDR1 SGDLS and CDR2 YYNGEE. V was trimmed by 0 bases and J by 3 bases, leaving 12 bases between them. The CDR3 length is 15 residues. This CDR3 reads CASSVGGAQDTEAFF. The CDR3 DNA is TGTGCCAGCAGCGTAGGGGGGGCGCAGGACACTGAAGCTTTCTTT.

This clonotype has just a few counts. V is TRBV2 and J is TRBJ2-7; tentatively, D is TRBD1 or TRBD2 (5 bases each). The V gene's germline CDR1 is SNHLY and CDR2 FYNNEI. The CDR3 sequence is 15 residues long. The germline V and J ends were trimmed by 8 bases and 4 bases, with 21 bases remaining between them. CDR3 coding DNA: TGTGCCAGCTTTACTGGGGGTGTATTCTCTTACGAGCAGTACTTC. It is translated as CASFTGGVFSYEQYF.

In this sample, this clonotype turned up many times. The chain links TRBV20-1 to TRBJ2-5; the match to TRBD1 covers 11 bases. Per the germline V gene, CDR1 is DFQATT and CDR2 is SNEGSKA (reference sequence). This CDR3 is built from 17 residues. The V segment lost 3 bases and the J segment 0 bases; nucleotides outside the gene matches: 9. The CDR3 is CSASTGQGVVYQETQYF. CDR3 in DNA: TGCAGTGCTAGTACGGGACAGGGGGTTGTGTACCAAGAGACCCAGTACTTC.

Regarding this clonotype: A read error may explain this, as a much larger clone is one base away. V usage is TRBV29-1 and J usage is TRBJ2-3, with unresolved D. The CDR3 is 14 residues long. Germline CDR1 is SQVTM and CDR2 is ANQGSEA. V was pared by 4 bases and J by 2 bases, with 13 bases between. The CDR3 DNA is TGCAGCGTTGTAGTAACGGGCTACACAGATACGCAGTATTTT. Protein: CSVVVTGYTDTQYF.

V is TRBV20-1 and J is TRBJ1-2; D not resolved. The CDR3 contains 14 residues. V was pared by 1 base and J by 2 bases, with 11 bases between. Germline V lookup: CDR1 DFQATT, CDR2 SNEGSKA (reference sequence). This CDR3 is CSARGTVVNYGYTF. CDR3 nucleotide sequence: TGCAGTGCTAGAGGTACAGTTGTCAACTATGGCTACACCTTC.

This clonotype was seen a few times. The V call is TRBV29-1, the J call TRBJ1-4, with 9 bases matching TRBD1. Germline trimming cut 5 bases from V and 13 bases from J; bases unmatched to any gene: 11. CDR3 length: 13 residues. Germline CDR1 reads SQVTM; CDR2 reads ANQGSEA. The CDR3 here is CSVSEDRGFALFF. CDR3 DNA: TGCAGCGTTTCCGAGGACAGGGGCTTTGCACTGTTTTTT.

The gene calls are TRBV6-2 or TRBV6-3 and TRBJ1-1, with a tentative D call TRBD1 (6 bases). V was cut by 5 bases and J by 1 base, with 14 bases left in between. Per the germline V gene, CDR1 is MNHEY and CDR2 is SVGEGT. The CDR3 totals 15 residues. CDR3 nucleotide sequence: TGTGCCAGCAGTGGACAGCTTCGAAAGAACACTGAAGCTTTCTTT. It translates to CASSGQLRKNTEAFF.

This clonotype was counted once. The chain uses TRBV6-2 or TRBV6-3 and TRBJ2-6, with TRBD2 as a possible D gene (6 bases). Germline values: CDR1 MNHEY, CDR2 SVGEGT. The CDR3 contains 20 residues. Trimming pared 2 bases from V and 0 bases from J, leaving 20 bases between. CDR3 protein: CASSYPTRLTGVSGANVLTF. The CDR3 DNA reads TGTGCCAGCAGTTACCCAACACGGCTGACGGGAGTCTCTGGGGCCAACGTCCTGACTTTC.

V is TRBV20-1 and J is TRBJ2-1; 15 nucleotides line up with TRBD2. The J call may be wrong; the DNA end is better matched by TRBJ2-7. CDR1 and CDR2 from the germline V gene are DFQATT and SNEGSKA (reference sequence). The CDR3 is 18 residues long. CDR3 coding DNA: TGCAGTGCTAGGCCGGGACTAGCGGGGGGACAAATCTACAATGAGCAGTACTTC. It specifies CSARPGLAGGQIYNEQYF.

The chain carries TRBV12-3 or TRBV12-4 and TRBJ2-2; the D is unclear. The CDR3 is made up of 13 amino acids. Trimming took 5 bases from V and 10 from J, leaving 14 bases between them. The CDR3 DNA sequence: TGTGCCAGCAGTCCCCAGAACTCCGCGGAGCTGTTTTTT. Protein sequence: CASSPQNSAELFF.